Below, one T cell receptor beta chain is given with its context. Shortly before study entry, within 2 weeks, exposed participants had met a COVID-19 case. CDR3 length: 13 residues. The germline V gene has CDR1 PRHDT and CDR2 FYEKMQ (reference sequence). J lost 10 bases, V lost 4 bases, and 7 bases had no gene match. The data derive from a study of blood T cell repertoires in COVID-19. Data came from immunoSEQ multiplex PCR; TCRdb stores just in-frame clones and leaves some out. The data contain more than 250,000 clones, around 83% of them seen just once; the ten biggest clones take up over 4%. The sequence was obtained from a man aged 40-50 years who had been exposed to COVID-19. The gene calls are TRBV13 and TRBJ1-1; 9 bases line up with TRBD1. The sequencing input was PBMCs or T cells enriched from blood (not recorded which). The CDR3 reads CASSSEDRGPAFF. The CDR3 DNA is TGTGCCAGCAGCTCCGAGGACAGGGGACCAGCTTTCTTT.